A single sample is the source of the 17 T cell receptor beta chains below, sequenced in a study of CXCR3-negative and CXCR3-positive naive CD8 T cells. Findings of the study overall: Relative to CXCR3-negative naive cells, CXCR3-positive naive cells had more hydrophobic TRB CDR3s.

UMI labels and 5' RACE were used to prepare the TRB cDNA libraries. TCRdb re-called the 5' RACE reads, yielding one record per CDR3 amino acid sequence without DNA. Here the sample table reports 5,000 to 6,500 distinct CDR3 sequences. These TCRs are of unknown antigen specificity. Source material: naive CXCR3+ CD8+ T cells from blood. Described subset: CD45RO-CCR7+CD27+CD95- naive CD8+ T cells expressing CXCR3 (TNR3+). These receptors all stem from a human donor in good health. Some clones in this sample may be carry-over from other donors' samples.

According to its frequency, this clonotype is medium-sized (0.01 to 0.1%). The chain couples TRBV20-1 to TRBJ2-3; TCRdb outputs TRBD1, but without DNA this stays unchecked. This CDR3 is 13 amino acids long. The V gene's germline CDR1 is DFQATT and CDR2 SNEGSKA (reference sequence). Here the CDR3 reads CSAFQTGADTQYF.

The CDR3 sequence is CASTIGVTYNEQFF. The rearrangement uses TRBV6-1 and TRBJ2-1. This CDR3 has 14 residues. Germline loops: CDR1 MNHNS, CDR2 SASEGT.

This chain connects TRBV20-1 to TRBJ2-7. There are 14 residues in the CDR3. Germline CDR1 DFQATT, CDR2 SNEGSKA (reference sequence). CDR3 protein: CSARGEASSYEQYF.

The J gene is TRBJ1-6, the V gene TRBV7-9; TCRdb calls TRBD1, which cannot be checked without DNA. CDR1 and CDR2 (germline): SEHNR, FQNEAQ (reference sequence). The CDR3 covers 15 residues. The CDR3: CASSLTPGANSPLHF.

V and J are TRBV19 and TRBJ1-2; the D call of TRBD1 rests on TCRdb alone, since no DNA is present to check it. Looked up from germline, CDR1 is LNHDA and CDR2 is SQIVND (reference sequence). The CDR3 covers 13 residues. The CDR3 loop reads CASESPSGGGYTF.

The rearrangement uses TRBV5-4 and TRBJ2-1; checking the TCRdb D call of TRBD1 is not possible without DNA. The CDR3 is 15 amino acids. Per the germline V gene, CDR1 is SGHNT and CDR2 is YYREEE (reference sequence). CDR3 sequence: CASRTEGRGYNEQFF.

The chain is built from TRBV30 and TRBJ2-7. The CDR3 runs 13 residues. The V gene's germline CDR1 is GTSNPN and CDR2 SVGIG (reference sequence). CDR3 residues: CAWSDGSSYEQYF.

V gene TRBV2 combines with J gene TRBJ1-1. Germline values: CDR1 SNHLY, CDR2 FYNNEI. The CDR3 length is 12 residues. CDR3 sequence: CASCGGETEAFF.

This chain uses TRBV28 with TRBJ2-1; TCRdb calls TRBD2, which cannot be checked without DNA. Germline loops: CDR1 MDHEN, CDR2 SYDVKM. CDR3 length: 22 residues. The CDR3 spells CASSFPSDGGASGRKITDEQFF.

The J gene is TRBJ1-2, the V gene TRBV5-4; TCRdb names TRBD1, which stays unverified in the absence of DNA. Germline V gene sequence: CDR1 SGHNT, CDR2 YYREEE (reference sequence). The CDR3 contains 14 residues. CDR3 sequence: CASRSPRGEYGYTF.

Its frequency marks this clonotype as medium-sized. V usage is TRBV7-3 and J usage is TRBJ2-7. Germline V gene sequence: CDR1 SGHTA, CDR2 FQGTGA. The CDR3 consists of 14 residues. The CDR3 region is CASSLSDGFAEQYF.

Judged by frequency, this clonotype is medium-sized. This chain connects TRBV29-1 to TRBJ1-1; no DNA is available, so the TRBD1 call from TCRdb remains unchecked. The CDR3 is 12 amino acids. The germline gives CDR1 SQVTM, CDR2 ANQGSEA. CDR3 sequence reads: CSVPQGVFGAFF.

The CDR3 here is CASSQDFSYNEQFF. J is TRBJ2-1 and V is TRBV3-1. Germline CDR1 reads LGHDT; CDR2 reads YNNKEL (reference sequence). CDR3 size: 14 residues.

CDR3 loop: CASSQGLGSDSSYEQYF. The chain combines TRBV14 with TRBJ2-7. The CDR3 runs 17 residues. The germline V gene encodes CDR1 SGHDN and CDR2 FVKESK.

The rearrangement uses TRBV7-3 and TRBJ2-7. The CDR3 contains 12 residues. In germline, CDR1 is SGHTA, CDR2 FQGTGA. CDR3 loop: CASSLNGREQYF.

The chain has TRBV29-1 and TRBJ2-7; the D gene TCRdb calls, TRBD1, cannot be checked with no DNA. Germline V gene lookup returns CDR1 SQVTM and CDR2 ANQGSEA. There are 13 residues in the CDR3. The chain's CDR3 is CSVAGTGVAEQYF.

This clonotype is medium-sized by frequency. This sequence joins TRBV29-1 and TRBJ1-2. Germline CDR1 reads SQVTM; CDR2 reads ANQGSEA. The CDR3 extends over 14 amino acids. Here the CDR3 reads CSVEDRAVEVGYTF.